This T cell receptor beta chain originates from a study of T cells in localized non-small cell lung cancer. General observations from the study: Elevated circulating T cell density in blood was associated with longer overall survival.

Method: immunoSEQ multiplex PCR; TCRdb's copy keeps in-frame clones and lacks some. Here the sample spans approximately 150,000 clones, approximately 88% being singletons. With regard to this clone: Its specificity is not known.

Sequenced here: peripheral blood, sampled before any cancer treatment. The receptor's source is a female donor over 55 with stage I lung adenocarcinoma.

The CDR3 is CASSPSEGPYNEQFF. The CDR3, as DNA: TGTGCCAGCAGCCCCAGCGAGGGACCCTACAATGAGCAGTTCTTC. This chain joins TRBV5-5 and TRBJ2-1; D assignment may be TRBD1 or TRBD2 (5 bases each). Looked up from germline, CDR1 is SGHKS and CDR2 is YYEKEE (reference sequence). Trimming stripped 4 bases from V and 2 bases from J, with 13 bases between. The CDR3 is 15 residues long.